A single sample gave rise to the 14 T cell receptor beta chains below, sequenced in a study of T-cell memory formation after mild COVID-19. TCRdb re-analysed the 5' RACE reads in MiXCR, keeping a single row per CDR3 protein. The sample gives about 300,000 distinct CDR3 sequences, roughly 19% of which show up once; over 20% is in the top ten. The sequencing input was PBMCs or a T cell subset sorted from them (not recorded which). All receptors derive from a man younger than 30 who had mild COVID-19 (a few samples of this study predate the infection). Cell type and time point are not known.

The sample holds a few counts of this clonotype. The CDR3 nucleotides read TGTGCCAGCAGCTCCCCGGGACAGGGGGGCTACGAGCAGTACGTC. Protein: CASSSPGQGGYEQYV. V gene TRBV7-8 combines with J gene TRBJ2-7, with TRBD1 matching 11 bases. With V trimmed by 4 bases and J by 3 bases, 5 bases remained unmatched. This CDR3 spans 15 amino acids. From germline, CDR1 is SGHVS and CDR2 FQNEAQ.

This clonotype was seen only a few times. The gene calls are TRBV5-1 and TRBJ1-4; D is unresolved. This CDR3 has 15 residues. V was cut by 4 bases and J by 3 bases, with 13 bases left in between. Germline V gene lookup returns CDR1 SGHRS and CDR2 YFSETQ. The CDR3 coding sequence is TGCGCCAGCAGCCGCTCCCCCGGCTCTAATGAAAAACTGTTTTTT. This gives the protein CASSRSPGSNEKLFF.

V usage is TRBV7-9 and J usage is TRBJ2-5; 10 bases are shared with TRBD2. Germline values: CDR1 SEHNR, CDR2 FQNEAQ (reference sequence). The J segment lost 5 bases and the V segment lost 4 bases, leaving 1 base of the junction unmatched. The CDR3 is 13 residues long. The CDR3 sequence is CASSSGLAETQYF. In DNA form, the CDR3 reads TGTGCCAGCAGCTCGGGACTAGCGGAGACCCAGTACTTC.

Only a few counts were recorded for this clonotype. The DNA for the CDR3 is TGTGCCAGCAGGAGCCCGCTGGAAAACATTCAGTACTTC. This sequence encodes CASRSPLENIQYF. The J gene is TRBJ2-4, the V gene TRBV6-5, with D unclear. The CDR3 has 13 amino acids. Trimming cost V 6 bases and J 5 bases, with 11 bases left between them. CDR1 MNHEY and CDR2 SVGAGI come from the germline V gene.

The chain carries TRBV7-6 and TRBJ2-3; D ambiguous. CDR3 length: 15 amino acids. CDR1 and CDR2 from the germline V gene are SGHVS and FNYEAQ. Trimming shortened V by 0 bases and J by 6 bases, and 13 bases separated the two germline ends. The CDR3 DNA reads as TGTGCCAGCAGCTTAGCGGACCGCACCCTTGATACGCAGTATTTT. The encoded protein is CASSLADRTLDTQYF.

This clonotype was detected only a few times. CDR3 protein: CSARGGGSADTQYF. The CDR3 nucleotides are TGCAGTGCTAGAGGAGGGGGGAGCGCAGATACGCAGTATTTT. The chain is built from TRBV20-1 and TRBJ2-3; either TRBD1 or TRBD2 may supply D (6 bases each). Between the trimmed V and J ends, which lost 1 base and 4 bases, there was a span of 12 bases. Germline V gene data show CDR1 as DFQATT and CDR2 as SNEGSKA (reference sequence). This CDR3 has 14 residues.

The table lists this clonotype with a few counts. The CDR3 spells CASLGVTEAFF. CDR3 nucleotides: TGTGCCAGCCTAGGGGTGACAGAAGCTTTCTTT. The gene calls are TRBV12-3 or TRBV12-4 and TRBJ1-1; possible D gene TRBD1, 5 bases. V was pared by 8 bases and J by 8 bases, with 12 bases between. CDR3 length: 11 residues.

This clonotype was seen a few times. V gene TRBV5-1 combines with J gene TRBJ2-5, with 8 bases matching TRBD1. V gave up 2 bases and J gave up 12 bases; unmatched junction bases: 18. CDR3 length: 16 amino acids. CDR1 and CDR2 (germline): SGHRS, YFSETQ. The CDR3 protein is CASSLATRQGKQVEYF. In nucleotides, the CDR3 is TGCGCCAGCAGCTTAGCTACGAGACAGGGGAAGCAAGTGGAGTACTTC.

The V gene is TRBV10-3, the J gene TRBJ2-5; a possible D gene is TRBD2 (6 bases). Germline lookup yields CDR1 ENHRY and CDR2 SYGVKD. V was cut by 4 bases and J by 5 bases, with 11 bases left in between. There are 13 residues in the CDR3. CDR3 sequence: CAISGGEVETQYF. The CDR3 DNA follows: TGTGCCATCAGTGGAGGGGAGGTGGAGACCCAGTACTTC.

The chain combines TRBV2 with TRBJ1-6, with a possible D match to TRBD1 (5 bases). Germline V gene sequence: CDR1 SNHLY, CDR2 FYNNEI. V was trimmed by 4 bases and J by 6 bases, leaving 7 bases between them. The CDR3 is 13 residues long. The CDR3 here is CASSAGLNSPLHF. Written as DNA, the CDR3 is TGTGCCAGCAGTGCGGGACTTAATTCACCCCTCCACTTT.

V usage is TRBV7-9 and J usage is TRBJ1-5, with D tentatively TRBD1 (6 bases). This CDR3 is 12 amino acids long. Between the trimmed V and J ends, which lost 5 bases and 7 bases, there was a span of 9 bases. Germline values: CDR1 SEHNR, CDR2 FQNEAQ (reference sequence). In nucleotides, the CDR3 is TGTGCCAGCAGCCTCGGGACACAGCCCCAGCATTTT. Its protein product is CASSLGTQPQHF.

This clonotype has ten or more counts. An end of the junction differs from the germline gene, which may be a read error. J is TRBJ2-2 and V is TRBV7-7, with D hard to call. This CDR3 comprises 15 residues. Per germline, CDR1 SSHAT and CDR2 FNYEAQ (reference sequence). The CDR3 loop is CASSLLATNTGELFF. The DNA of the CDR3 is TGTGCTAGCAGCTTATTGGCGACGAACACCGGGGAGCTGTTTTTT.

V usage is TRBV9 and J usage is TRBJ2-7; D unclear. Trimming took 6 bases from V and 2 from J, leaving 12 bases between them. The length of the CDR3 is 13 residues. The germline CDR1 and CDR2 sequences are SGDLS and YYNGEE. The CDR3 is CASNSDGAYEQYF. The CDR3, as DNA: TGTGCCAGCAACTCGGACGGAGCCTACGAGCAGTACTTC.

The gene calls are TRBV6-5 and TRBJ2-7, with a possible D match to TRBD1 (6 bases). Germline CDR1 MNHEY, CDR2 SVGAGI. The germline V and J ends were trimmed by 2 bases and 7 bases, with 15 bases remaining between them. CDR3 length equals 14 residues. CDR3 DNA: TGTGCCAGCAGTTACCGGGTGGGGGCAAGAGAGCAGTACGTC. Amino acid sequence: CASSYRVGAREQYV.